The next 10 T cell receptor beta chains were all read from a single sample in a study of T cell clones after liver transplantation. Method: immunoSEQ multiplex PCR; TCRdb's copy keeps in-frame clones and lacks some. The sample lists about 78,000 clones; 80% were seen once. The sample here was CD4+ T cells from blood, taken before liver transplant. The origin of the receptors is a human donor who received a liver transplant.

The count of this clone is one. This chain connects TRBV6-6 to TRBJ1-5, with unresolved D. V lost 4 bases, J lost 3 bases, and 10 bases lay in between. CDR1 is MNHNY, CDR2 SVGAGI, per germline (reference sequence). The CDR3 contains 14 residues. The CDR3 sequence: CASSSPDLNQPQHF. As DNA, the CDR3 is TGTGCCAGCAGTTCCCCGGACCTCAATCAGCCCCAGCATTTT.

A single count supports this clone. The chain employs TRBV18 and TRBJ1-4; D ambiguous. This CDR3 spans 15 amino acids. Germline CDR1 KGHSH, CDR2 LQKENI. Trimming left V 1 base short and J 0 bases short, with 6 bases between. The CDR3 nucleotides are TGTGCCAGCTCACCACTTAGCCCAACTAATGAAAAACTGTTTTTT. Translating gives CASSPLSPTNEKLFF.

This clone was observed a single time. The CDR3 bases are TGTGCCAGCGGTCTCCTAGCTAACTATGGCTACACCTTC. Its protein is CASGLLANYGYTF. The chain recombines TRBV28 with TRBJ1-2, with D uncertain. V was trimmed by 8 bases and J by 0 bases, leaving 10 bases between them. Looked up from germline, CDR1 is MDHEN and CDR2 is SYDVKM. The CDR3 is 13 residues long.

Comment on this clone: Other DNA sequences within the sample encode an identical CDR3. The chain recombines TRBV7-2 with TRBJ1-1; 9 bases agree with TRBD1. The CDR3 totals 14 residues. Germline V gene data show CDR1 as SGHTA and CDR2 as FQGNSA. The ends lost 5 bases at V and 4 bases at J; junction bases unmatched: 5. The CDR3 here is CASSLDRGGTEAFF. CDR3 bases: TGTGCCAGCAGCCTGGACAGGGGCGGCACTGAAGCTTTCTTT. Filled out from reference TRBV7-2 and TRBJ1-1, the complete variable domain reads GAGVSQSPSNKVTEKGKDVELRCDPISGHTALYWYRQSLGQGLEFLIYFQGNSAPDKSGLPSDRFSAERTGGSVSTLTIQRTQQEDSAVYLCASSLDRGGTEAFFGQGTRLTVV.

V and J are TRBV2 and TRBJ1-5; D gene uncertain. This CDR3 comprises 13 residues. V dropped 7 bases and J dropped 0 bases, with 7 bases sitting between them. CDR1 and CDR2 from the germline V gene are SNHLY and FYNNEI. This CDR3 reads CASKAYSNQPQHF. The CDR3 DNA is TGTGCCAGCAAAGCGTATAGCAATCAGCCCCAGCATTTT. Full variable domain (missing parts from reference TRBV2 and TRBJ1-5): EPEVTQTPSHQVTQMGQEVILRCVPISNHLYFYWYRQILGQKVEFLVSFYNNEISEKSEIFDDQFSVERPDGSNFTLKIRSTKLEDSAMYFCASKAYSNQPQHFGDGTRLSIL.

This clone was seen only a few times. J is TRBJ2-3 and V is TRBV2; D possibly uses TRBD1 or TRBD2 (5 bases each). V was trimmed by 9 bases and J by 4 bases, leaving 17 bases between them. The germline gives CDR1 SNHLY, CDR2 FYNNEI. CDR3 size: 14 residues. The CDR3 DNA follows: TGTGCCAGTACCGGGACCCTCAGTTCAGATACGCAGTATTTT. It yields the protein CASTGTLSSDTQYF.

This chain links TRBV5-1 with TRBJ2-7; 10 bases map to TRBD2. CDR3 size: 13 residues. V lost 5 bases, J lost 3 bases, and 2 bases stayed unmatched. The germline V gene has CDR1 SGHRS and CDR2 YFSETQ. The CDR3 coding sequence is TGCGCCAGCAGTGGGACTAGCGACTACGAGCAGTACTTC. It specifies CASSGTSDYEQYF.

The chain has TRBV7-2 and TRBJ1-1; 12 nucleotides match TRBD1. After removal of 1 base from V and 8 bases from J, the junction contained 2 bases not matched to a gene. This CDR3 spans 14 amino acids. CDR1 is SGHTA, CDR2 FQGNSA, per germline. CDR3 amino acids: CASSLGDRGLEAFF. The CDR3 coding sequence is TGTGCCAGCAGCTTAGGGGACAGGGGGCTCGAAGCTTTCTTT.

The gene calls are TRBV6-5 and TRBJ2-7; tentative D call: TRBD1 (5 bases). CDR3 length equals 15 residues. Germline lookup yields CDR1 MNHEY and CDR2 SVGAGI. With 5 bases removed from V and 0 bases from J, the gap between germline ends came to 14 bases. This CDR3 reads CASSGTGLSSYEQYF. The DNA of the CDR3 is TGTGCCAGCAGTGGTACAGGCTTAAGCTCCTACGAGCAGTACTTC.

The chain carries TRBV6-6 and TRBJ2-7, with 8 bases fitting TRBD2. J gave up 4 bases and V 4 bases, and 9 bases lay outside the gene matches. CDR3 size: 15 residues. Looked up from germline, CDR1 is MNHNY and CDR2 is SVGAGI (reference sequence). CDR3 sequence: CASSSEGSGIYEQYF. The CDR3 region has the DNA TGTGCCAGCAGTTCCGAGGGTAGCGGGATTTACGAGCAGTACTTC.